This T cell receptor (beta chain) was profiled in a study of T cell responses to AZD1222 COVID-19 vaccine. Sequencing used immunoSEQ multiplex PCR; TCRdb keeps in-frame clones, though not all of them. The sample includes about 140,000 clones. V gave up 3 bases and J gave up 4 bases; unmatched junction bases: 14. The CDR3 contains 17 residues. The germline gives CDR1 MNHNS, CDR2 SASEGT. The chain employs TRBV6-1 and TRBJ1-2; 7 bases align to TRBD1. The source is an adult in good health. The specimen sequenced was peripheral blood. CDR3: CASSDAPGGRGTYGYTF. CDR3 coding DNA: TGTGCCAGCAGTGACGCGCCGGGGGGCAGGGGGACCTATGGCTACACCTTC.